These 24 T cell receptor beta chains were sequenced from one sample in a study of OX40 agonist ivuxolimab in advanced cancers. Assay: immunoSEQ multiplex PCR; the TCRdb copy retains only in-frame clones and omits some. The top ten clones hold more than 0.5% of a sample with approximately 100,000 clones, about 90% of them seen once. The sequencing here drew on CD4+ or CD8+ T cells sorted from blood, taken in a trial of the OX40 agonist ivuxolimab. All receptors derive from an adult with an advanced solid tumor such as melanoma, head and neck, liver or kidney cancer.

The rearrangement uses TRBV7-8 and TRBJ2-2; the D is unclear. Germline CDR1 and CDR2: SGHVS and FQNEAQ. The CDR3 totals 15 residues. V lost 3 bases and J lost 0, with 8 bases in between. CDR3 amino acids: CASSFGMPNTGELFF. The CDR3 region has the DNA TGTGCCAGCAGCTTTGGTATGCCGAACACCGGGGAGCTGTTTTTT.

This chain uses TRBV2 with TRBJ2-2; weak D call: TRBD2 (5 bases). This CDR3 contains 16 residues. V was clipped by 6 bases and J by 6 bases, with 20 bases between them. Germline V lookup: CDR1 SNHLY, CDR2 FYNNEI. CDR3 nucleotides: TGTGCCAGCAGCCCGATCAGTGGGAGAGGATCCGGGGAGCTGTTTTTT. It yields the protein CASSPISGRGSGELFF.

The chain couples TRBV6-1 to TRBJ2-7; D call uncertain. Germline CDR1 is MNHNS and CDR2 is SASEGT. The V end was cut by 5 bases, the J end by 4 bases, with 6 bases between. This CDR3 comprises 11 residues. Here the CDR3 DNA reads TGTGCCAGCAGTTATCTTTACGAGCAGTACTTC. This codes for CASSYLYEQYF.

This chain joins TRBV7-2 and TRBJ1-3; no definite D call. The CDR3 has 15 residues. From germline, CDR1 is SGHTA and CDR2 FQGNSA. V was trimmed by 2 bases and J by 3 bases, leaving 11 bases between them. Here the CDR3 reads CASSLRSVFGNTIYF. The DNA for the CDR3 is TGTGCCAGCAGCTTAAGGTCCGTCTTTGGAAACACCATATATTTT.

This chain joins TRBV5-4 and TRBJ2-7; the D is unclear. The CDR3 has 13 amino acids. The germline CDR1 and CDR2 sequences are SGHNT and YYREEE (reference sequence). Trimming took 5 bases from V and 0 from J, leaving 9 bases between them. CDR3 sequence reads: CASSRVASYEQYF. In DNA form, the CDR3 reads TGTGCCAGCAGTAGAGTGGCCTCCTACGAGCAGTACTTC.

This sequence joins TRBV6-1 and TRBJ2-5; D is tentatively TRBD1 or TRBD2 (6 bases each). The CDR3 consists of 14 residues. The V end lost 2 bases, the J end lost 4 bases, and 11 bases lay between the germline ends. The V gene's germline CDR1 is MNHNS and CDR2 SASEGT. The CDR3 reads CASSEWGAGETQYF. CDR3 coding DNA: TGTGCCAGCAGTGAATGGGGGGCGGGAGAGACCCAGTACTTC.

This CDR3 is CASSSPGTDNEKLFF. As DNA, the CDR3 is TGTGCCAGCAGCTCACCCGGGACGGATAATGAAAAACTGTTTTTT. V and J are TRBV13 and TRBJ1-4; tentatively, D is TRBD1 (5 bases). Per germline, CDR1 PRHDT and CDR2 FYEKMQ (reference sequence). V lost 4 bases to trimming and J lost 4 bases, with 13 bases between them. This CDR3 region has 15 residues.

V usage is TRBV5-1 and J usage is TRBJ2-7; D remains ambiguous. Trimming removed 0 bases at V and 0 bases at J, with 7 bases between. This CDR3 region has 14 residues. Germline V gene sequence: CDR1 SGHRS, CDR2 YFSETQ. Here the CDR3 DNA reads TGCGCCAGCAGCTTGGTCCCAGGCTCCTACGAGCAGTACTTC. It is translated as CASSLVPGSYEQYF.

The CDR3 region has the DNA TGTGCCAGCAGGCTACGGGAGTATGGCTACACCTTC. It translates to CASRLREYGYTF. This chain uses TRBV6-6 with TRBJ1-2, with no clear D. Germline V CDR1 and CDR2: MNHNY, SVGAGI (reference sequence). The CDR3 totals 12 residues. V lost 6 bases and J 5 bases, leaving 10 bases between the germline ends.

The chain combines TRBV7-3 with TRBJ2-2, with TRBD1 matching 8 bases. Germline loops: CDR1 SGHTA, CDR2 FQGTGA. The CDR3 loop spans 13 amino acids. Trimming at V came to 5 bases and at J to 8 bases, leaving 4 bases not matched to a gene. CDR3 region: CASSRDRQGELFF. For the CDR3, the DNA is TGTGCCAGCAGCCGGGACAGGCAAGGGGAGCTGTTTTTT.

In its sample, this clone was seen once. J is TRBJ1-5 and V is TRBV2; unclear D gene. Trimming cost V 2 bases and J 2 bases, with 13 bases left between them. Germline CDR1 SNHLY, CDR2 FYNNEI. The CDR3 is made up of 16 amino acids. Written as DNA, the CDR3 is TGTGCCAGCAGTGAATCGGGCGGGAATGGCAATCAGCCCCAGCATTTT. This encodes CASSESGGNGNQPQHF.

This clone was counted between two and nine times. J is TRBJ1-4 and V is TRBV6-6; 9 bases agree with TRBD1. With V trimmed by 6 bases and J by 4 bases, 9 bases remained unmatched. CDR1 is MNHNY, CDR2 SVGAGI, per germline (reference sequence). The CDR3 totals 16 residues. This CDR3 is CASRSFDRGGNEKLFF. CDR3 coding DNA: TGTGCCAGCAGGTCATTTGACAGGGGGGGTAATGAAAAACTGTTTTTT.

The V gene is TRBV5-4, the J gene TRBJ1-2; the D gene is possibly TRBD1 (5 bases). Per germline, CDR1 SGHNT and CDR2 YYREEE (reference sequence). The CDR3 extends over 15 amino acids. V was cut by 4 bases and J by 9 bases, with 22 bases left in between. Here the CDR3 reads CASSPRTHPEGSYTF. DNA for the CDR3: TGTGCCAGCAGCCCCAGGACACACCCAGAGGGTAGCTACACCTTC. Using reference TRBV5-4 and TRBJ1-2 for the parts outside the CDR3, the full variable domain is ETGVTQSPTHLIKTRGQQVTLRCSSQSGHNTVSWYQQALGQGPQFIFQYYREEENGRGNFPPRFSGLQFPNYSSELNVNALELDDSALYLCASSPRTHPEGSYTFGSGTRLTVV.

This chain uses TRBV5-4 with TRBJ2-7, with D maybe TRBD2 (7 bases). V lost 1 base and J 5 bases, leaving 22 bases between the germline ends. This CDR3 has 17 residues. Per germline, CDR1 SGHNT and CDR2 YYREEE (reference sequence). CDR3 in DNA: TGTGCCAGCAGCTTGCGGTTACCGGGGGGCCTTCACCACGAGCAGTACTTC. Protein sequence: CASSLRLPGGLHHEQYF.

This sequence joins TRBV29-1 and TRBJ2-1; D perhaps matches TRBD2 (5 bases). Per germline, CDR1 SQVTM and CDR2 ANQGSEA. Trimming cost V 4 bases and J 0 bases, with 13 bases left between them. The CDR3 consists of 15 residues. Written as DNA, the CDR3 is TGCAGCGTTGGGGGAGCGGCTAGCTCCTACAATGAGCAGTTCTTC. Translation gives CSVGGAASSYNEQFF.

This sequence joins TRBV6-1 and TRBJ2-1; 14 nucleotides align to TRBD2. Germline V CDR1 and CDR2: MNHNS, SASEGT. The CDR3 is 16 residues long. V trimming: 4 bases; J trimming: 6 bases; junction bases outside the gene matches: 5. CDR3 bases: TGTGCCAGCAGTGGACTAGCGGGAGGGCCCGTCAATGAGCAGTTCTTC. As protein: CASSGLAGGPVNEQFF.

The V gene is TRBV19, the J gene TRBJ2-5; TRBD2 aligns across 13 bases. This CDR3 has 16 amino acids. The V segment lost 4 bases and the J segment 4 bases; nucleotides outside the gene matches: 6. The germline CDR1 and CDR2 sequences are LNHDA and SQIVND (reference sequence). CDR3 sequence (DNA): TGTGCCAGTAGTAAACTAGCGGGGGGGCTGGGAGAGACCCAGTACTTC. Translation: CASSKLAGGLGETQYF.

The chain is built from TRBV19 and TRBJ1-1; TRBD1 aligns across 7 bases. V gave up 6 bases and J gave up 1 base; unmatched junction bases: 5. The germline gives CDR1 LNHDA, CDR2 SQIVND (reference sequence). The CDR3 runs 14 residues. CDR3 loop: CASSSTGPNTEAFF. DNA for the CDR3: TGTGCCAGTAGCTCGACAGGGCCGAACACTGAAGCTTTCTTT.

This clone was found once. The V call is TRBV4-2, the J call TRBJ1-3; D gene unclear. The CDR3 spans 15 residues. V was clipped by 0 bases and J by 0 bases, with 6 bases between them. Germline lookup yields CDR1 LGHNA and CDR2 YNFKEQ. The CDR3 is CASSQERYSGNTIYF. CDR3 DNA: TGTGCCAGCAGCCAAGAGAGGTACTCTGGAAACACCATATATTTT.

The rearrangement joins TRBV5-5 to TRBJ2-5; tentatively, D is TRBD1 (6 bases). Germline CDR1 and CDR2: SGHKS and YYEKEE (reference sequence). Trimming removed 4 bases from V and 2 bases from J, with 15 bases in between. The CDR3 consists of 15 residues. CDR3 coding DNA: TGTGCCAGCAGCGACCGGACAGTAGTACAAGAGACCCAGTACTTC. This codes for CASSDRTVVQETQYF.

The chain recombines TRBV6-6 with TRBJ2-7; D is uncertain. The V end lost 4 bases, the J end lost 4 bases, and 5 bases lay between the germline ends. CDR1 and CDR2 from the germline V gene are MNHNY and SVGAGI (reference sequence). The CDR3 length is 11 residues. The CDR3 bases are TGTGCCAGCAGTTCGGCGTACGAGCAGTACTTC. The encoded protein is CASSSAYEQYF.

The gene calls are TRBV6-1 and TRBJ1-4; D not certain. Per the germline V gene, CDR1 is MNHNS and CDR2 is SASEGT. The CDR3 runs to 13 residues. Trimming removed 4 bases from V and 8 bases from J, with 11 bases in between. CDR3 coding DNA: TGTGCCAGCAGTGGGCCTCTGGGCGAAAAACTGTTTTTT. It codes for CASSGPLGEKLFF.

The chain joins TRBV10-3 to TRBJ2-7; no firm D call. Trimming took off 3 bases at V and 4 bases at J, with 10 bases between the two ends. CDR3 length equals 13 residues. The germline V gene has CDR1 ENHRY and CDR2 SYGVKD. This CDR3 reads CAISDKATYEQYF. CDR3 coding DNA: TGTGCCATCAGTGATAAGGCCACATACGAGCAGTACTTC.

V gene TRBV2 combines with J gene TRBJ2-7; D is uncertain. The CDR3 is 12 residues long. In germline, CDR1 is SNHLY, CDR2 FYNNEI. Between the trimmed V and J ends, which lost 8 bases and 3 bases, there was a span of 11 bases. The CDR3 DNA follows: TGTGCCAGCGCCCGGCTATTCTACGAGCAGTACTTC. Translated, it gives CASARLFYEQYF.